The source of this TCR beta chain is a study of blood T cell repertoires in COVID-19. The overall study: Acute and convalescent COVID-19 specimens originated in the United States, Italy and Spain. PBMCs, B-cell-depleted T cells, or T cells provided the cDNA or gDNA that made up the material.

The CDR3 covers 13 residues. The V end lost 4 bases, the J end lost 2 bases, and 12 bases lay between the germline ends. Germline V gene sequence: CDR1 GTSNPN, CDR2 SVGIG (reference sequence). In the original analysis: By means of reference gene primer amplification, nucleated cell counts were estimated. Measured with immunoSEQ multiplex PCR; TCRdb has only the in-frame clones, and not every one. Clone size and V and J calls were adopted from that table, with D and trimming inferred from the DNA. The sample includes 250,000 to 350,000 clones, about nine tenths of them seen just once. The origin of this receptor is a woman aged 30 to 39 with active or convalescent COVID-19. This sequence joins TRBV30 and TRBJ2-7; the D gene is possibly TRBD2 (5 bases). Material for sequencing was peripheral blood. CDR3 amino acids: CAWTPGFAYEQYF. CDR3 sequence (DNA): TGTGCCTGGACACCGGGATTCGCCTACGAGCAGTACTTC.